A single T cell receptor (beta chain) is shown here with its context. The method was immunoSEQ multiplex PCR; TCRdb's version includes in-frame clones alone and lacks a portion of them. The table has under 150,000 clones, 80% to 95% seen once. The data were obtained in a study of control samples from healthy donors and cancer patients. In germline, CDR1 is SGHRS, CDR2 YFSETQ. The ends were cut back, 1 base at V and 0 bases at J, with 11 bases in the middle. The CDR3 is 16 residues long. The source is a man in his thirties or forties in good health. The sequencing input was blood. The chain links TRBV5-1 to TRBJ2-1; D is unresolved. The CDR3 DNA reads TGCGCCAGCAGCTTGTTCGCGGAGAGCTCCTACAATGAGCAGTTCTTC. Translation gives CASSLFAESSYNEQFF.